This T cell receptor beta chain was documented in a study of human T cells and chemical hapten exposure (dated by TCRdb to the early 2020s). For the study in its entirety: For sensitization, 2% DPC in acetone was applied to a 2 cm by 2 cm area of upper inner arm skin. This study followed changes in the peripheral blood TCR repertoire in vivo during primary and secondary sensitization of alopecia patients to the hapten diphenylcyclopropenone (DPC). Throughout the study period of about 25 weeks, patients also received therapeutic DPC doses to the scalp every week. Twenty-nine alopecia patients gave blood for TCR sequencing at one to four time points (pre-sensitization, 2, 6 and 24 weeks). The libraries were sequenced as a pool, and the TCR yield per sample differed mostly because of small variations in library volumes within the pool. Patient blood was sampled pre-sensitization (week 0) and at 2, 6 and about 24 weeks after DPC sensitization. Patch testing on the upper back used Finn chambers containing 0.01% DPC, with scoring done after 6 days according to International Contact Dermatitis Research Group standards. Alopecia areata with under or over 50% scalp involvement, alopecia totalis and alopecia universalis were represented in the patient cohort, which was mostly female.

The label giving this sample's time point can be read as: patch test 1, 2 weeks after DPC sensitization. Per the publication, the treatment or condition label means: therapeutic diphenylcyclopropenone sensitization with weekly scalp DPC. At every patch-test visit, the blood draw took place before the patch test was put on. Eligible patients were aged 18 to 70, diagnosed with alopecia, deemed suitable for DPC therapy, and excluded if pregnant. Total RNA was isolated from unfractionated whole blood collected in Tempus Blood RNA tubes. Comment on this clonotype: What this receptor recognizes is not known. Base qualities are not at hand, and no much larger clone is one base apart.

Reading the germline V gene gives CDR1 MDHEN and CDR2 SYDVKM. The CDR3 holds 12 amino acids from the cysteine to the phenylalanine. This entry keeps only the CDR3 DNA: 36 bases, framed from base 1. V drops 4 bases and J drops 2 bases, leaving 5 bases in between. The receptor library was made with RACE. Sequencing used a NextSeq 500. During library preparation, unique molecular identifiers were attached to individual cDNA molecules so that TCRs could be counted in a quantitative, reproducible way. From each blood RNA sample, both TCR alpha and TCR beta chains were sequenced. As for how the authors treated the data: The median number of TCRs per sample was approximately 93,000, ranging from roughly 20,000 to 700,000. V, J and CDR3 annotation of the TCR reads was performed with the Decombinator software suite. To make PS versus PT1 abundance plots, every sample was subsampled to the same number of TCRs (28,000). TCRs were defined as expanded if absent before sensitization and observed at least eight times at the 2-week time point. TCRdb cleaned the public reads at Q25 with fastp, built clones with MiXCR and kept in-frame beta chains. Entries are consolidated by CDR3 protein sequence, retaining the most common genes and DNA. For this entry, the V and J calls and clone size follow TCRdb and not the study's own pipeline. Present in this sample are tens of thousands of distinct CDR3 sequences, approximately 10% of which were seen just once. 1.3% to 1.5% of the sample comes from the top ten.

Results the study describes overall, beyond this receptor: The number of PT1 expanded TCRs positively correlated with patch test score, significant at thresholds 8, 16 and 32 but not 4. DPC sensitization did not change how many TCRs were above 1 in 1000 frequency, and no evidence was found of alterations in global repertoire structure. Compared with pre-sensitization or healthy control sets, expanded TCRs formed significantly more large CDR3 similarity clusters, which is consistent with antigen-driven responses. Because every patient had alopecia, a presumed autoimmune disease, the patients' immune response might differ from that of healthy individuals. After repeated subsampling, changes were observed in the strength of the expansion versus patch-test correlation and in the threshold at which the correlation became significant.

The sequenced sample was whole blood, obtained in connection with sensitization to the hapten diphenylcyclopropenone (DPC). Here the chain combines TRBV28 and TRBJ1-2; TRBD1 is possibly the D segment (5 matching bases). The clonotype was recovered from a woman between 45 and 60 years old with alopecia areata. Some clones in this sample may be carry-over from other donors' samples. The encoded CDR3 is CASSWGNYGYTF. Here is the DNA: TGTGCCAGCAGTTGGGGGAACTATGGCTACACCTTC.